This T cell receptor (beta chain) was sequenced in a study of blood T cells in healthy people across ages. Study-wide findings and caveats: Investigators viewed diversity estimates from one million T cells as underestimates, the study reported.

Sample donors were healthy Caucasian individuals that came from Russia, aged about 6 to 95. It was with a sample-barcoded 5' primer and a J-beta primer mix that a second PCR of roughly 7 to 12 cycles was run. Every sample produced at least 2.5 million CDR3-containing paired-end reads. Each CDR3 protein gets one entry after TCRdb re-called the 5' RACE reads with MiXCR. The sample records about 1.4 million distinct CDR3 sequences, approximately 60% being singletons. In germline, CDR1 is SQVTM, CDR2 ANQGSEA. The CDR3 spans 14 residues. Between the trimmed V and J ends, which lost 4 bases and 0 bases, there was a span of 12 bases. In its sample, this clonotype was seen a few times. Its antigen is undetermined.

The sample comprised blood. This receptor was identified in a man between 18 and 29 years old in good health. The rearrangement links TRBV29-1 to TRBJ1-2; no clear D. The CDR3 DNA is TGCAGCGTTGTGTTGGCTGATTCTAACTATGGCTACACCTTC. This gives the protein CSVVLADSNYGYTF.